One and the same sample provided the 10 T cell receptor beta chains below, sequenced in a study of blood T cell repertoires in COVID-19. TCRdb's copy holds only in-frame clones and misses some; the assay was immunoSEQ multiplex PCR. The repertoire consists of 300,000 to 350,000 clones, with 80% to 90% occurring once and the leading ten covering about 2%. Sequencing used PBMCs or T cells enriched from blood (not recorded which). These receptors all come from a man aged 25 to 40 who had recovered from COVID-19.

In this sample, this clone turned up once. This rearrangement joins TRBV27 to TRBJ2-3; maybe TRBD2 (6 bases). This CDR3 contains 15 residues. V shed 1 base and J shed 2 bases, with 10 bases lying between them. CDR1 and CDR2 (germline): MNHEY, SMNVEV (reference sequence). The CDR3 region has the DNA TGTGCCAGCAGTTTATGGGGAGGAAACACAGATACGCAGTATTTT. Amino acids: CASSLWGGNTDTQYF.

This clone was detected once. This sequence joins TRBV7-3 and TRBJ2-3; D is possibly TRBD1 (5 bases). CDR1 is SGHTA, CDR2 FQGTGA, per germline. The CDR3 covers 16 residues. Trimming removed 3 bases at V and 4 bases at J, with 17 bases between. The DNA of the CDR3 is TGTGCCAGCAGCTTGGGGCTTGGTTTCCCCCCAGATACGCAGTATTTT. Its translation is CASSLGLGFPPDTQYF.

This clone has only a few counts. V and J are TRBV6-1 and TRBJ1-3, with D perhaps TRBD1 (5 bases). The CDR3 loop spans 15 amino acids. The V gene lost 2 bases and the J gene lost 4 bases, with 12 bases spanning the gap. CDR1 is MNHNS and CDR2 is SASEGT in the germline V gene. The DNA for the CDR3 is TGTGCCAGCAGTGAATCCCGGACACCAGGAAACACCATATATTTT. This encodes CASSESRTPGNTIYF.

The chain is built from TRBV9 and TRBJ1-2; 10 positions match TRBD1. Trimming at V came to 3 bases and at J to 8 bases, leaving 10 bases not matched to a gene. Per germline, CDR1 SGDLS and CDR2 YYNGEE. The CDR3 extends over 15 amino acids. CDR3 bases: TGTGCCAGCAGCGCCGGGACAGGGGTAGTGAGCGGCTACACCTTC. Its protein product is CASSAGTGVVSGYTF.

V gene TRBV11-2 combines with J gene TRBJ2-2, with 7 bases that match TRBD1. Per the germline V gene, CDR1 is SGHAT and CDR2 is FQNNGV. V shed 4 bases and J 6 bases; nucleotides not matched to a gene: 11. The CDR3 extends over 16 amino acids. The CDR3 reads CASSWPGQVGAGELFF. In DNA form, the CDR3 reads TGTGCCAGCAGCTGGCCCGGACAGGTCGGGGCCGGGGAGCTGTTTTTT.

CDR3 sequence reads: CASSPPWGGDNEQFF. The CDR3 nucleotides are TGTGCCAGCAGCCCCCCTTGGGGGGGGGACAATGAGCAGTTCTTC. The V and J genes are TRBV9 and TRBJ2-1; 7 nucleotides match TRBD2. The V gene's germline CDR1 is SGDLS and CDR2 YYNGEE. The CDR3 is 15 amino acids. V was pared by 4 bases and J by 5 bases, with 9 bases of the junction left unmatched.

The CDR3: CASSEQVNTGELFF. The CDR3 coding sequence is TGCGCCAGCAGTGAACAGGTGAACACCGGGGAGCTGTTTTTT. The genes are TRBV10-1 and TRBJ2-2; D may be TRBD1 (5 bases). V was shortened by 3 bases and J by 1 base, with 6 bases between the two germline ends. CDR3 length: 14 amino acids. Germline lookup yields CDR1 WNHNN and CDR2 SYGVQD (reference sequence).

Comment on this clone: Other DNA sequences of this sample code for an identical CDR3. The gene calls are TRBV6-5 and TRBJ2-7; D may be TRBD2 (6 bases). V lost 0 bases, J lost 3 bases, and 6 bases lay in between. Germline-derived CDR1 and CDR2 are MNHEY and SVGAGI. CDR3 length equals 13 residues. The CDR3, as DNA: TGTGCCAGCAGTTACTCAGCGGGCTACGAGCAGTACTTC. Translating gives CASSYSAGYEQYF.

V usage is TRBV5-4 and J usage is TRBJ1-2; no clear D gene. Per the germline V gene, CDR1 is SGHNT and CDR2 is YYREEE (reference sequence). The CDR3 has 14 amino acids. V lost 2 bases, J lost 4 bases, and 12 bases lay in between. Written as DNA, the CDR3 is TGTGCCAGCAGCTTACCGGGGTCCCGCTATGGCTACACCTTC. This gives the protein CASSLPGSRYGYTF. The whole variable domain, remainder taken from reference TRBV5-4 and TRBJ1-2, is ETGVTQSPTHLIKTRGQQVTLRCSSQSGHNTVSWYQQALGQGPQFIFQYYREEENGRGNFPPRFSGLQFPNYSSELNVNALELDDSALYLCASSLPGSRYGYTFGSGTRLTVV.

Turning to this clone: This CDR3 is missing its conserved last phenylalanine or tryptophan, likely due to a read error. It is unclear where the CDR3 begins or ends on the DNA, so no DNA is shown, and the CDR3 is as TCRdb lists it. The CDR3 protein is CASSDRGGPGLITQPN. This chain connects TRBV11-3 to TRBJ1-2. The CDR3 is 16 amino acids in total, end residues counted. From germline, CDR1 is SGHNT and CDR2 YENEEA.